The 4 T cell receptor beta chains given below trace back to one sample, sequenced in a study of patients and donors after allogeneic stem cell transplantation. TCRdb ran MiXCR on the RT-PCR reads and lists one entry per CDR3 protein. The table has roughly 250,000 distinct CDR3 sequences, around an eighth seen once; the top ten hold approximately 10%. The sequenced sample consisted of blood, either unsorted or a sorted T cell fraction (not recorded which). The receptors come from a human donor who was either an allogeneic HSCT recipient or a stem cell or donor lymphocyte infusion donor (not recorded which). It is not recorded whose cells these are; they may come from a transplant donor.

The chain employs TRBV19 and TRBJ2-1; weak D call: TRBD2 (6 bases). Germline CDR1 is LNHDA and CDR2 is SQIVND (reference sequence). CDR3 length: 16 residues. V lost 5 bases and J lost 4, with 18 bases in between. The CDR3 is CASSRVGASEYNEQFF. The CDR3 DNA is TGTGCCAGTAGTCGGGTCGGGGCTAGCGAGTACAATGAGCAGTTCTTC.

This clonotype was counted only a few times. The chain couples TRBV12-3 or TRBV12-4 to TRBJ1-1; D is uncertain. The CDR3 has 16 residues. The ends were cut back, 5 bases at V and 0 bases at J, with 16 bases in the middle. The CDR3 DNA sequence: TGTGCCAGCAGTATCCGGGCCCTTGGAATGAACACTGAAGCTTTCTTT. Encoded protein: CASSIRALGMNTEAFF.

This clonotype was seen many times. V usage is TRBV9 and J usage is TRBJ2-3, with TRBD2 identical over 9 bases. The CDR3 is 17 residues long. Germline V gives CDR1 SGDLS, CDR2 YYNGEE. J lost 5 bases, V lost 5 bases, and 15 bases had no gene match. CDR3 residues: CASSRRASGVSGDTQYF. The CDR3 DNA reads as TGTGCCAGCAGTCGTAGGGCTAGCGGGGTCTCTGGAGATACGCAGTATTTT.

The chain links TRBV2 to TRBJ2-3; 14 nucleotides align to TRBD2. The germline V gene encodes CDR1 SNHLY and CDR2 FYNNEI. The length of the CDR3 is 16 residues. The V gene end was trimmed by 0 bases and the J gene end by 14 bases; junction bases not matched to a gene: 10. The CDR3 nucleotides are TGTGCCAGCAGTGAAGCGGGACTAGCGGGAGAGGCCAAAACGTATTTT. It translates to CASSEAGLAGEAKTYF.